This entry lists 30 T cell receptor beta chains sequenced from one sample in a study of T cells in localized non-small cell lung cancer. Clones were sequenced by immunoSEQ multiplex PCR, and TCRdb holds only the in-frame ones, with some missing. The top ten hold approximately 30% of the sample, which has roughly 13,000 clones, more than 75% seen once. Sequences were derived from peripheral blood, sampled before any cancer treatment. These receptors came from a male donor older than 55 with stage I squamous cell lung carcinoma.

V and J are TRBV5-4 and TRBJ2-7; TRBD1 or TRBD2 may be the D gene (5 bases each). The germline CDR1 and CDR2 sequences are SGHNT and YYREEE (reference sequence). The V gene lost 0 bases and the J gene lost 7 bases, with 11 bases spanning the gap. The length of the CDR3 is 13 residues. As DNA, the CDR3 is TGTGCCAGCAGCTTGGAGCCGGGGCTGGAGCAGTACTTC. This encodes CASSLEPGLEQYF.

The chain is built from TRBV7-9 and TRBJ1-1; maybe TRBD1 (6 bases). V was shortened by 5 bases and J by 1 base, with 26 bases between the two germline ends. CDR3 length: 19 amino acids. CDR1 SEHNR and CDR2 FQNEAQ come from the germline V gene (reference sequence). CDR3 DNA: TGTGCCAGCAGCCCACGCGGGACAAAGGTGGGTGTGGGGAACACTGAAGCTTTCTTT. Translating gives CASSPRGTKVGVGNTEAFF.

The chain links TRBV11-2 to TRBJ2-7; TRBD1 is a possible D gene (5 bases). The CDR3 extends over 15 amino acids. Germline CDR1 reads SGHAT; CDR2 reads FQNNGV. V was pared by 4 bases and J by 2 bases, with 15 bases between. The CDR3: CASSSPAAGTYEQYF. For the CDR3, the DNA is TGTGCCAGCAGCTCCCCGGCGGCAGGGACCTACGAGCAGTACTTC.

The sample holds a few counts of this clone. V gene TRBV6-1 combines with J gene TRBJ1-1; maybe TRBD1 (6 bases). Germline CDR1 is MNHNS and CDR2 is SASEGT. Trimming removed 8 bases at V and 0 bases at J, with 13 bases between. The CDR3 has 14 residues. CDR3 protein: CASQWTDMNTEAFF. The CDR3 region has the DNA TGTGCCAGCCAGTGGACAGACATGAACACTGAAGCTTTCTTT.

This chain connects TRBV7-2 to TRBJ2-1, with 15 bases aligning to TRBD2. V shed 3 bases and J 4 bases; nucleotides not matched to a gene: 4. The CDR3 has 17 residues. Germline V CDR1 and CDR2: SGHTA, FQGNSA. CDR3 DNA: TGTGCCAGCAGCTTCCGGACTAGCGGGAGGGGGTACAATGAGCAGTTCTTC. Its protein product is CASSFRTSGRGYNEQFF.

For the CDR3, the DNA is TGTGCCAGCAGCACATTTATCGGGGACAGGGCCTACGAGCAGTACTTC. It translates to CASSTFIGDRAYEQYF. V gene TRBV5-8 combines with J gene TRBJ2-7, with 9 nucleotides matching TRBD1. Looked up from germline, CDR1 is SGHTS and CDR2 is YDEGEE. The CDR3 is 16 amino acids. The ends lost 4 bases at V and 2 bases at J; junction bases unmatched: 10.

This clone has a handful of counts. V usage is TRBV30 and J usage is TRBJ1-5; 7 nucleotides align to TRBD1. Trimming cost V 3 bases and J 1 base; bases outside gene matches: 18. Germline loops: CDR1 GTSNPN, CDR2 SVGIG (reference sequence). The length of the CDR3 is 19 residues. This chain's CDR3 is CAWSARTWDSRRSNQPQHF. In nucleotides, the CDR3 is TGTGCCTGGAGCGCCCGAACCTGGGACAGTCGAAGAAGCAATCAGCCCCAGCATTTT.

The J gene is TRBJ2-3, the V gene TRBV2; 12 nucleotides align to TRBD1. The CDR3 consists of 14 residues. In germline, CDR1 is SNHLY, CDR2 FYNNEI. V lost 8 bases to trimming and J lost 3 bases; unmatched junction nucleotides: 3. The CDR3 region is CASGDRGLTDTQYF. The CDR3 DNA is TGTGCCAGCGGGGACAGGGGGCTGACAGATACGCAGTATTTT. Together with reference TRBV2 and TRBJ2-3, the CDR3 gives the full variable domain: EPEVTQTPSHQVTQMGQEVILRCVPISNHLYFYWYRQILGQKVEFLVSFYNNEISEKSEIFDDQFSVERPDGSNFTLKIRSTKLEDSAMYFCASGDRGLTDTQYFGPGTRLTVL.

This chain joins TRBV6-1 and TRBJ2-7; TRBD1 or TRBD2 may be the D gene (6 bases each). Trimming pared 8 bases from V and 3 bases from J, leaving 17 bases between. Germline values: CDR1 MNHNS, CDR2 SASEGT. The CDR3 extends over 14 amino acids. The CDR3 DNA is TGTGCCAGCGTATCGGGGGCCTTTTTCTACGAGCAGTACTTC. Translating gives CASVSGAFFYEQYF.

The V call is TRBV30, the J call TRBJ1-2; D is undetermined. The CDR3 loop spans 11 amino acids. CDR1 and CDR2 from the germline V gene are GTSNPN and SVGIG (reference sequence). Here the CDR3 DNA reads TGTGCTCGGGGTGGGAACTATGGCTACACCTTC. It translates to CARGGNYGYTF. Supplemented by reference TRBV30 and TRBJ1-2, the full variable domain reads SQTIHQWPATLVQPVGSPLSLECTVEGTSNPNLYWYRQAAGRGLQLLFYSVGIGQISSEVPQNLSASRPQDRQFILSSKKLLLSDSGFYLCARGGNYGYTFGSGTRLTVV.

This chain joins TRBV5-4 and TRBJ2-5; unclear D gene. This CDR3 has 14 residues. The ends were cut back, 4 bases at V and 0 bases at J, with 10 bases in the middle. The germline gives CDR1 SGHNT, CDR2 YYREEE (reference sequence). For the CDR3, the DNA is TGTGCCAGCAGCCCGCAGCGAAACCAAGAGACCCAGTACTTC. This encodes CASSPQRNQETQYF.

The CDR3 here is CASSPRQGYEQYF. The CDR3, as DNA: TGTGCCAGCAGCCCTCGACAGGGCTACGAGCAGTACTTC. The rearrangement uses TRBV7-9 and TRBJ2-7; 7 nucleotides align to TRBD1. CDR1 and CDR2 (germline): SEHNR, FQNEAQ (reference sequence). V shed 5 bases and J 3 bases; nucleotides not matched to a gene: 4. The length of the CDR3 is 13 residues. The full variable domain, its missing parts supplied by reference TRBV7-9 and TRBJ2-7, is DTGVSQNPRHKITKRGQNVTFRCDPISEHNRLYWYRQTLGQGPEFLTYFQNEAQLEKSRLLSDRFSAERPKGSFSTLEIQRTEQGDSAMYLCASSPRQGYEQYFGPGTRLTVT.

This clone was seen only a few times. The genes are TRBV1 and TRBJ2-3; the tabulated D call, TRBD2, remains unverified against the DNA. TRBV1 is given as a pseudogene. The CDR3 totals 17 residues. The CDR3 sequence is CTSSQDHGTLSTDTQYF. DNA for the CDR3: TGCACCAGCAGCCAAGATCACGGGACTCTTAGCACAGATACGCAGTATTTT.

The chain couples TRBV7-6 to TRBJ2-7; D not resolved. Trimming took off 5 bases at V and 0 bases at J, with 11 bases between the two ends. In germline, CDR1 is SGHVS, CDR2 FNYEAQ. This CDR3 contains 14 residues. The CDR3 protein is CASSPPSGSYEQYF. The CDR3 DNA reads TGTGCCAGCAGCCCTCCGTCCGGCTCCTACGAGCAGTACTTC.

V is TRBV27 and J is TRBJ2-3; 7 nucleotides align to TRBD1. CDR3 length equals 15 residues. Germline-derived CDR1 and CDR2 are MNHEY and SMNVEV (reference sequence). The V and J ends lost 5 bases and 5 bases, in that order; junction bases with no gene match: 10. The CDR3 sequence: CASSLPGQRKDTQYF. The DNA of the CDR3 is TGTGCCAGCAGTCTACCGGGACAGAGGAAAGATACGCAGTATTTT.

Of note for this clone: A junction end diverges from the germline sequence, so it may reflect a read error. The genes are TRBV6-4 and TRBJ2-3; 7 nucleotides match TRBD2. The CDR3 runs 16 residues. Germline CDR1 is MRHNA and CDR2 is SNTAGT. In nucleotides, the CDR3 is TGTGCCAGCCCACCCAGGGCTAGCGGTCCTTATGATAAGCAGTATTTT. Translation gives CASPPRASGPYDKQYF.

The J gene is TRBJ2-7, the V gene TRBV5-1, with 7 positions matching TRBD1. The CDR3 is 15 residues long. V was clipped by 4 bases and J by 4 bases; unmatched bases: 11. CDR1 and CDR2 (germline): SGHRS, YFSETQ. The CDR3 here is CASSPGSGGIYEQYF. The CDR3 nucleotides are TGCGCCAGCAGCCCAGGATCAGGGGGAATTTACGAGCAGTACTTC.

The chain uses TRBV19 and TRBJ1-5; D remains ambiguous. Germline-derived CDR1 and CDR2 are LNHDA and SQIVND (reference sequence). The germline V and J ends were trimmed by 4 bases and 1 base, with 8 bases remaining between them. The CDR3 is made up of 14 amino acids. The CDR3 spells CASSTRRSNQPQHF. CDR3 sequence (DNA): TGTGCCAGTAGTACGAGGAGGAGCAATCAGCCCCAGCATTTT.

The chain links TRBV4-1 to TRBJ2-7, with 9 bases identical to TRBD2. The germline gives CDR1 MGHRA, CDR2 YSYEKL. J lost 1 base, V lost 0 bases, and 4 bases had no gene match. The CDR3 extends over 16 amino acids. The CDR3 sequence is CASSQEGLAGSYEQYF. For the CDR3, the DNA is TGCGCCAGCAGCCAAGAAGGGCTAGCGGGGTCCTACGAGCAGTACTTC.

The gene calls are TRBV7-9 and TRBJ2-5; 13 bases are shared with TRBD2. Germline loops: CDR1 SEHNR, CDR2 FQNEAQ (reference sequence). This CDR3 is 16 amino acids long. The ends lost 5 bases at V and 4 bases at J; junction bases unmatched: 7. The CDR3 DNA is TGTGCCAGCAGCGTATCGACTAGCGGGAGGAGAGAGACCCAGTACTTC. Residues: CASSVSTSGRRETQYF.

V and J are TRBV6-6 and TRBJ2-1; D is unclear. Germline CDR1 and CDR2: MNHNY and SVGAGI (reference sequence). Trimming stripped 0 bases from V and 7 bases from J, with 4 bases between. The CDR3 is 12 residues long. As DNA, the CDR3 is TGTGCCAGCAGTTACTCGGCGAATGAGCAGTTCTTC. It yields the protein CASSYSANEQFF.

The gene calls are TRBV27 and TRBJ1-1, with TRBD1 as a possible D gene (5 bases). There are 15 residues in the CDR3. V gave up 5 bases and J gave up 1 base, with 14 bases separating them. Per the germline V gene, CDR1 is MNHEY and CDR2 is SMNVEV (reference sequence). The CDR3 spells CASSPGWRGNTEAFF. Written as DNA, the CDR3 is TGTGCCAGCAGTCCCGGGTGGAGGGGGAACACTGAAGCTTTCTTT.

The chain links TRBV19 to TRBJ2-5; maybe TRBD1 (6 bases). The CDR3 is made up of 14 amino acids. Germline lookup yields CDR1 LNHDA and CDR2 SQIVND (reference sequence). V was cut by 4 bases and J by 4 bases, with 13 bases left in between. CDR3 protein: CASSSWTEGETQYF. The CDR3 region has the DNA TGTGCCAGTAGTAGCTGGACAGAGGGAGAGACCCAGTACTTC.

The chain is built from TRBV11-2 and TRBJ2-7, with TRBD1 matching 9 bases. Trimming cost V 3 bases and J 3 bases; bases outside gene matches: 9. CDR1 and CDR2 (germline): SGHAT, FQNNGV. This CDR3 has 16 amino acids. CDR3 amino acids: CASSLGQGLLGYEQYF. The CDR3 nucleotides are TGTGCCAGCAGCTTGGGACAGGGTCTGTTAGGCTACGAGCAGTACTTC.

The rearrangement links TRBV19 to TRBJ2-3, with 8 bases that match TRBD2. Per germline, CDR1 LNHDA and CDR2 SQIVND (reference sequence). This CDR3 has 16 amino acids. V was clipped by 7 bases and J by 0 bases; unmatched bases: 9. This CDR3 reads CASNPSVAGSTDTQYF. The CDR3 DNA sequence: TGTGCCAGTAACCCATCGGTAGCGGGAAGCACAGATACGCAGTATTTT.

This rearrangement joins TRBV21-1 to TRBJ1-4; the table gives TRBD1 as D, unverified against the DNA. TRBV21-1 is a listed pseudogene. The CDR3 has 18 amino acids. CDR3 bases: TGTGCCAGCAGCAAAGAGGACAGGGGGCGGGCGAATTGGGAAAAACTGTTTTTT. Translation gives CASSKEDRGRANWEKLFF.

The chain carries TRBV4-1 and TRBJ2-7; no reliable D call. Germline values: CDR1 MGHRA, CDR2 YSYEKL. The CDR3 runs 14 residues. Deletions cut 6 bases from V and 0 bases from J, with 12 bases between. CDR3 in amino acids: CASRFSISSYEQYF. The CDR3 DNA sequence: TGCGCCAGCAGGTTTTCGATCAGCTCCTACGAGCAGTACTTC.

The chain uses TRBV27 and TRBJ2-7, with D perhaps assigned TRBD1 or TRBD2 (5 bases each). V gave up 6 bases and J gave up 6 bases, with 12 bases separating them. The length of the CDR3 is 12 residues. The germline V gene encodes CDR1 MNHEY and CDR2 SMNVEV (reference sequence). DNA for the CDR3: TGTGCCAGCAGCGAGGGGTACTCCGAGCAGTACTTC. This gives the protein CASSEGYSEQYF.

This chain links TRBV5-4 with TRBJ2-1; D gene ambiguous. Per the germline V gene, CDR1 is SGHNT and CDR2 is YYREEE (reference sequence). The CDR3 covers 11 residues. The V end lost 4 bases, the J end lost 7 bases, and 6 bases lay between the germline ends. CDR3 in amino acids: CASSVTNEQFF. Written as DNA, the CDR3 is TGTGCCAGCAGCGTTACGAATGAGCAGTTCTTC.

CDR3 residues: CASSLGPSYEQYF. The CDR3, as DNA: TGTGCCAGCAGTCTCGGGCCTTCCTACGAGCAGTACTTC. The chain recombines TRBV28 with TRBJ2-7; D is unclear. The V gene lost 5 bases and the J gene lost 1 base, with 9 bases spanning the gap. The CDR3 has 13 amino acids. Germline CDR1 is MDHEN and CDR2 is SYDVKM.